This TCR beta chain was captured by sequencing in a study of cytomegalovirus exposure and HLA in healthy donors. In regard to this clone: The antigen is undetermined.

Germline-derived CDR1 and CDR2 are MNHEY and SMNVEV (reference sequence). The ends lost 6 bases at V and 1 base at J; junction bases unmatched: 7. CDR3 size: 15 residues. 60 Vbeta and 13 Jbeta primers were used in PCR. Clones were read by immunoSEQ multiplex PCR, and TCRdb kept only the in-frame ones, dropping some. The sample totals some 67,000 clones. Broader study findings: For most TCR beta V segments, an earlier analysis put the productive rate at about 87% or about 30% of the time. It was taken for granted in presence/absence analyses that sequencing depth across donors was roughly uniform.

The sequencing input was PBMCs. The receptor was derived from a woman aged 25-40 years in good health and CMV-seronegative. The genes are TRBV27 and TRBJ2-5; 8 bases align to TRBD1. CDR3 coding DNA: TGTGCCAGCAGACATCCGGGACAGGCCCAAGAGACCCAGTACTTC. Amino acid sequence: CASRHPGQAQETQYF.